This T cell receptor beta chain came from a study of blood T cell repertoires in COVID-19. The cohort comprised adults aged about 18 to 100 years residing in about two dozen US areas. Germline V gene sequence: CDR1 SGDLS, CDR2 YYNGEE. This CDR3 has 15 amino acids. V gave up 3 bases and J gave up 6 bases; unmatched junction bases: 11. Source study methods: Cell counts per sample came from amplifying reference gene primers. Using immunoSEQ multiplex PCR, the repertoire was profiled, and TCRdb retains in-frame clones only, with some absent. V and J calls and clone size are given by that table; D and trimming were obtained from the DNA. The repertoire holds about 200,000 clones, with about 90% as singletons.

This chain joins TRBV9 and TRBJ1-1; 7 bases agree with TRBD1. The sample comprised PBMCs or T cells enriched from blood (not recorded which). This TCR came from a woman under 30 who had recovered from COVID-19. The CDR3 protein is CASSATTRQGAEAFF. The CDR3 coding sequence is TGTGCCAGCAGCGCAACTACAAGACAGGGAGCTGAAGCTTTCTTT.